The text below deals with one T cell receptor beta chain. The data stem from a study of graft-versus-host responses after intestinal transplantation. Generated by immunoSEQ multiplex PCR, the TCRdb table keeps only in-frame clones and is missing some. The data show about 9,800 clones, around 90% seen once. Germline CDR1 is SGHRS and CDR2 is YFSETQ. The V end lost 1 base, the J end lost 2 bases, and 11 bases lay between the germline ends. The CDR3 sequence is 15 residues long. This TCR came from a human patient who received an intestinal transplant, so some T cells may come from the graft donor. V is TRBV5-1 and J is TRBJ2-3, with D unresolved. The sample was PBMCs, taken around 47 days after intestinal transplant. For the CDR3, the DNA is TGCGCCAGCAGCTTGACACTCCTTGTCACAGATACGCAGTATTTT. This sequence encodes CASSLTLLVTDTQYF.